This TCR beta chain was captured by sequencing in a study of blood T cells in healthy people across ages. For the study at large: Capture by template switching was about one barcoded beta molecule per two T cells.

The authors ran a second PCR of about 6 to 11 cycles using a sample-barcoded 5' primer and a J-beta primer mix. TCRdb analysed the 5' RACE reads with MiXCR anew, one entry per CDR3 protein. Altogether just over 800,000 distinct CDR3 sequences are present, around 68% being singletons, with the ten largest covering about a quarter. Material: blood. The sequence derives from a man between 25 and 39 years old in good health.

In nucleotides, the CDR3 is TGCGCCAGCAGCTTGGGGGCCCCGGGACAGGGTCAGCCCCAGCATTTT. Its protein is CASSLGAPGQGQPQHF. The chain has TRBV5-1 and TRBJ1-5; 9 bases match TRBD1. V trimming: 0 bases; J trimming: 6 bases; junction bases outside the gene matches: 7. The CDR3 spans 16 residues. Germline V gene sequence: CDR1 SGHRS, CDR2 YFSETQ.